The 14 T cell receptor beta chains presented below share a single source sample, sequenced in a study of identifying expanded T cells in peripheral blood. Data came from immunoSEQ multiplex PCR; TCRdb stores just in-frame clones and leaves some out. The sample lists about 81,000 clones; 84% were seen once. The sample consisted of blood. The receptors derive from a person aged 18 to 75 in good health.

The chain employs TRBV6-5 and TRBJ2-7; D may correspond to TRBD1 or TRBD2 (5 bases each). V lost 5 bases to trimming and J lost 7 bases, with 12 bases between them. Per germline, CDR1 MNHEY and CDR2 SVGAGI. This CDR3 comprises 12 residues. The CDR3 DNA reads TGTGCCAGCAGTGGGGACCTATGGGAGCAGTACTTC. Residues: CASSGDLWEQYF.

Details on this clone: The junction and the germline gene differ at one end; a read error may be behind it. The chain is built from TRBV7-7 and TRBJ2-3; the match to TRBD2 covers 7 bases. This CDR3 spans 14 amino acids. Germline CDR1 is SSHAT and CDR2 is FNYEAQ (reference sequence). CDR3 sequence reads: CASSRGTTADTQYF. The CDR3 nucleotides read TGTGCTAGCAGCCGCGGGACTACGGCAGATACGCAGTATTTT.

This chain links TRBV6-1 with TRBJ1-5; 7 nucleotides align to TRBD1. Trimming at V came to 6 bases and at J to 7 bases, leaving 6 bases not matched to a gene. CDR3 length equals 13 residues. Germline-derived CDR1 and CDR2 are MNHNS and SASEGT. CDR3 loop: CASSRDSRQPQHF. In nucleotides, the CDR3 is TGTGCCAGCAGCCGGGACAGTCGGCAGCCCCAGCATTTT.

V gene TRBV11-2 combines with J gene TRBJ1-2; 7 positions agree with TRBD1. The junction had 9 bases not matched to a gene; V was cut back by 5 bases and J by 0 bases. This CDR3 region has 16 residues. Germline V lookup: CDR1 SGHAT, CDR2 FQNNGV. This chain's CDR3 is CASSRTGLGANYGYTF. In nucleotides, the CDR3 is TGTGCCAGCAGCCGGACAGGATTGGGTGCTAACTATGGCTACACCTTC.

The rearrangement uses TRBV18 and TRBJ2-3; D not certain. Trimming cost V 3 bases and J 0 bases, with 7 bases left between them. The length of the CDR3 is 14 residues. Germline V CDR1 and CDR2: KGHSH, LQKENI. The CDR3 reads CASSPPFSTDTQYF. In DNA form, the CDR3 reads TGTGCCAGCTCACCGCCTTTTAGCACAGATACGCAGTATTTT.

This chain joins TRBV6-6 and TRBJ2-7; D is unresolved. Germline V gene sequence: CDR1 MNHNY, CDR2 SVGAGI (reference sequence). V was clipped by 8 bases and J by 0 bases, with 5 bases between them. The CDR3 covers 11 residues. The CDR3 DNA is TGTGCCAGCCAGAGCTCCTACGAGCAGTACTTC. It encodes CASQSSYEQYF.

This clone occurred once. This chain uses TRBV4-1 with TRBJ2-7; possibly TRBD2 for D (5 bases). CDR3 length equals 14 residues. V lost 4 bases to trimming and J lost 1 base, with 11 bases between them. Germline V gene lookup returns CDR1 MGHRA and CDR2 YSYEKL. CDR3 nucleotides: TGCGCCAGCAGCCTCGGACTGCTATCCTACGAGCAGTACTTC. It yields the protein CASSLGLLSYEQYF.

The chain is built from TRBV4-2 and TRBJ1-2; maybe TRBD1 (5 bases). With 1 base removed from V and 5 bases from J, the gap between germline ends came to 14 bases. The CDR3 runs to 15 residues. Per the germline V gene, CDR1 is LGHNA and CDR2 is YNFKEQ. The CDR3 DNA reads TGTGCCAGCAGCCAAGGGTCCGGGGACCGATATGGCTACACCTTC. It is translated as CASSQGSGDRYGYTF.

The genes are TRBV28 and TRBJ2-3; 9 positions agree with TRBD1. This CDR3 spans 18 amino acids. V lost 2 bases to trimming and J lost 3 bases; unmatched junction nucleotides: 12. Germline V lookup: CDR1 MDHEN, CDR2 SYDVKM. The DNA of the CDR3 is TGTGCCAGCAGTTTACCCCCCACAGGGGGCGGTGGAACAGATACGCAGTATTTT. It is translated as CASSLPPTGGGGTDTQYF.

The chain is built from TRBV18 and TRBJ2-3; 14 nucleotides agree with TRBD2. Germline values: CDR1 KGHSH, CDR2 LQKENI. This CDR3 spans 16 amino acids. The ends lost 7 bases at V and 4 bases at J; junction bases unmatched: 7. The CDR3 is CASFPGTSGSADTQYF. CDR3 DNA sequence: TGTGCCAGCTTTCCTGGGACTAGCGGGAGTGCAGATACGCAGTATTTT.

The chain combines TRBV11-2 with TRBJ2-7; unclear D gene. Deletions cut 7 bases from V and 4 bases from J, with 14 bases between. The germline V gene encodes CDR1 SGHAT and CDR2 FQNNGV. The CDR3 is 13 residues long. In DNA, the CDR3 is TGTGCCAGCACCTGGGATAGACGATACGAGCAGTACTTC. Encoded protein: CASTWDRRYEQYF.

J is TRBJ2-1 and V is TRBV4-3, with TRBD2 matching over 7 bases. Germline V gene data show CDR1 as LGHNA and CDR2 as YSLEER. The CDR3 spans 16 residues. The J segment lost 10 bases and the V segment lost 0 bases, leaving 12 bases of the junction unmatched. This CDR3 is CASSQDVSLAANEQFF. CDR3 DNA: TGCGCCAGCAGCCAAGATGTCTCGCTAGCGGCGAACGAGCAGTTCTTC.

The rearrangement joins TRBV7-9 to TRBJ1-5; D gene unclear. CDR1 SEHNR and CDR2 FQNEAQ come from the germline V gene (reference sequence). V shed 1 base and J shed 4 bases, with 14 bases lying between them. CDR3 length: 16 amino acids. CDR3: CASSLEVRGGNQPQHF. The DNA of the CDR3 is TGTGCCAGCAGCTTAGAAGTACGGGGAGGGAATCAGCCCCAGCATTTT.

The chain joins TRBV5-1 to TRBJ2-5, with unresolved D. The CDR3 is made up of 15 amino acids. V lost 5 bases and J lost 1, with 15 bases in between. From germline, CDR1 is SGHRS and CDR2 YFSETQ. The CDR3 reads CASSPPLGIQETQYF. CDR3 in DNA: TGCGCCAGCAGTCCTCCGCTGGGGATCCAAGAGACCCAGTACTTC.